Given below is one TCR beta chain in context. Antigen unknown. The source of the sample is a study of CD8+CD57+ T cells in acquired aplastic anemia. General study points: Levels of CD8+ Simpson's diversity were not significantly distinct in patients versus controls. The same twenty-nine CD8+ CDR3 sequences occurred in patients and in controls.

This CDR3 comprises 17 residues. The V segment lost 6 bases and the J segment 1 base; nucleotides outside the gene matches: 10. From germline, CDR1 is DFQATT and CDR2 SNEGSKA (reference sequence). Genomic DNA served as template for TCR beta VDJ and CDR3 profiling. TCRdb fed the reads into MiXCR, producing one record per CDR3 protein. Of hundreds of thousands of distinct CDR3 sequences in the sample, around 60% are singletons; the top ten hold 8%. This clonotype was sampled from a human donor with severe aplastic anemia or a healthy control (not recorded which). The chain is built from TRBV20-1 and TRBJ1-5, with TRBD1 matching 12 bases. Sequencing was done on a sample of sorted CD4+, CD8+, or CD8+CD57+ T cells (not recorded which) from PBMCs. CDR3 DNA: TGCAGTGCAAGCACGGGACAGGGGGCAGTAAGCAATCAGCCCCAGCATTTT. Encoded protein: CSASTGQGAVSNQPQHF.